The rows below give T cell receptor beta chains drawn from one sample of a study of T-cell memory formation after mild COVID-19. TCRdb reprocessed the 5' RACE reads via MiXCR and lists one record per CDR3 protein. The profile shows approximately 89,000 distinct CDR3 sequences, around a quarter of them singletons. The sample taken for sequencing was PBMCs or a T cell subset sorted from them (not recorded which). These receptors were taken from a man aged 18 to 29 who had mild COVID-19 (a few samples of this study predate the infection). Cell type and time point are not known. The CDR3 runs from the conserved cysteine through the conserved F or W. The D gene is left open where the match is weak. Clone size is given for some rows only: seen once, a few or many times, or a class if the clone is expanded.

CASSPRTGGTEAFF	TGTGCCAGCTCACCACGAACAGGGGGCACTGAAGCTTTCTTT	TRBV18	-	TRBJ1-1	TRBD1
CASSLGLARAGYTF	TGTGCCAGCAGTCTAGGACTCGCCAGGGCTGGCTACACCTTC	TRBV7-2	-	TRBJ1-2	-
CASTPRGDGAEQYF	TGTGCCAGCACCCCTCGAGGGGATGGGGCCGAGCAGTACTTC	TRBV12-3/TRBV12-4	-	TRBJ2-7	-
CASSPRDRFNTEAFF	TGTGCCAGCAGCCCTCGGGACAGATTTAACACTGAAGCTTTCTTT	TRBV5-6	-	TRBJ1-1	TRBD1
CASSGPGGQNEQYF	TGTGCCAGCAGCGGTCCAGGGGGCCAGAACGAGCAGTACTTC	TRBV9	-	TRBJ2-7	TRBD1
CASSTGLAGARGGELFF	TGCGCCAGCAGCACTGGACTAGCGGGGGCCCGCGGCGGGGAGCTGTTTTTT	TRBV5-1	few	TRBJ2-2	TRBD2
CASSPDTSYEQYF	TGTGCCAGCAGCCCGGACACATCCTACGAGCAGTACTTC	TRBV4-2	many	TRBJ2-7	-
CASSLVGGGTEAFF	TGTGCCAGCAGCTTGGTAGGTGGGGGCACTGAAGCTTTCTTT	TRBV5-5	once	TRBJ1-1	-
CASSPRDSPYEQYF	TGTGCCAGCAGCCCCCGGGACAGCCCCTACGAGCAGTACTTC	TRBV2	once	TRBJ2-7	TRBD1
CSVVTFRGYEQYF	TGCAGCGTTGTTACGTTTCGGGGTTACGAGCAGTACTTC	TRBV29-1	-	TRBJ2-7	-
CASSSTGTGIHGYTF	TGTGCCAGCAGCTCGACCGGGACAGGGATCCATGGCTACACCTTC	TRBV7-2	few	TRBJ1-2	TRBD1
CASSTSTGLFYGYTF	TGTGCCAGCAGCACGTCGACAGGGCTCTTCTATGGCTACACCTTC	TRBV7-8	-	TRBJ1-2	TRBD1
CSVIGTGDGNYGYTF	TGCAGTGTAATCGGGACAGGGGATGGAAACTATGGCTACACCTTC	TRBV20-1	-	TRBJ1-2	TRBD1
CASSLDRGRTEAFF	TGTGCCAGCAGTCTGGACAGGGGGCGTACTGAAGCTTTCTTT	TRBV12-3/TRBV12-4	-	TRBJ1-1	TRBD1
CASSPGTVSYEQYF	TGTGCCAGCAGCCCCGGGACGGTCTCCTACGAGCAGTACTTC	TRBV6-2/TRBV6-3	few	TRBJ2-7	-
CASSRTLGLDEQFF	TGTGCCAGCAGCCGGACTCTAGGTCTCGATGAGCAGTTCTTC	TRBV7-8	few	TRBJ2-1	-
CASSLAGAGGNNEQFF	TGTGCCAGCAGCTTAGCAGGAGCGGGGGGTAACAATGAGCAGTTCTTC	TRBV7-8	-	TRBJ2-1	TRBD2
CASSYSSDGGELFF	TGTGCCAGCAGTTACTCTAGCGACGGCGGGGAGCTGTTTTTT	TRBV6-4	few	TRBJ2-2	-
CASSYVPGTVQETQYF	TGTGCCAGCAGTTACGTCCCCGGGACAGTACAAGAGACCCAGTACTTC	TRBV6-5	few	TRBJ2-5	TRBD1
CASSQDGTGLDTQYF	TGCGCCAGCAGCCAAGATGGGACAGGGTTAGATACGCAGTATTTT	TRBV4-1	few	TRBJ2-3	TRBD1